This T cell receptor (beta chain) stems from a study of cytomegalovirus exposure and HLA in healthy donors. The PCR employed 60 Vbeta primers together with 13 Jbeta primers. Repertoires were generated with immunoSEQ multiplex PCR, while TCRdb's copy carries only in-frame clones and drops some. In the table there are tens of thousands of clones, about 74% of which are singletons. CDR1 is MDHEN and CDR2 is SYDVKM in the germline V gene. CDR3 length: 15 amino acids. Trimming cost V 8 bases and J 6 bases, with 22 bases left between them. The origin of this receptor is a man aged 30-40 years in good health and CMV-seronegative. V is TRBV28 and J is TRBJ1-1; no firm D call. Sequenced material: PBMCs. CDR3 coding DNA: TGTGCCAGCGCTTTGGTCCGAGAGGGAGGTCCTGAAGCTTTCTTT. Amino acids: CASALVREGGPEAFF.